The 8 T cell receptor beta chains below all came from one sample that was sequenced in a study of T-cell reconstitution after alpha-beta-depleted transplantation in children listed by TCRdb under 2016. What this sample's treatment or condition label stands for: allogeneic hematopoietic cell transplantation with graft depleted of TCRalphabeta T cells and CD19 B cells. Library method: PCR. The sequencer listed for this sample is Illumina HiSeq 2500. Molecular barcoding was employed in the preparation of TCR libraries, with unique molecular identifiers being used to normalize TCRbeta repertoire quantification. TCRdb applied fastp at Q25 and MiXCR to the public reads, then kept only in-frame beta chains. Rows are unified per CDR3 protein, each entry keeping the most common DNA and genes. In all, the sample holds some 450,000 distinct CDR3 sequences, and about 45% of those were seen once. The ten biggest clones cover about 30% of the sample.

The sample was PBMCs, taken before TCRalphabeta/CD19-depleted stem cell transplant. The receptor set was obtained from a girl aged 2-15 years with aplastic anemia, due to receive a stem cell transplant.

The gene calls are TRBV25-1 and TRBJ2-3; 9 nucleotides agree with TRBD2. From germline, CDR1 is MGHDK and CDR2 SYGVNS. This CDR3 is 14 amino acids long. The CDR3 DNA is TGTGCAATCACTTCGGCGGGAGGGGGAGATACGCAGTATTTT. Its translation: CAITSAGGGDTQYF.

CDR3 protein: CASRLAGGSNEQFF. As DNA, the CDR3 is TGCGCCAGCAGGCTAGCGGGAGGTTCCAATGAGCAGTTCTTC. The chain is built from TRBV10-2 and TRBJ2-1; 11 bases align to TRBD2. This CDR3 region has 14 residues. Germline loops: CDR1 WSHSY, CDR2 SAAADI. J lost 6 bases, V lost 6 bases, and 4 bases had no gene match.

This clonotype was seen only a few times. A much larger clonotype is one base distant, so this may be a read error. CDR3 sequence (DNA): TGTGCCAGCAGTAGCGGGGGGGCCACAGATACGCAGTATTTT. Translating gives CASSSGGATDTQYF. This sequence joins TRBV6-1 and TRBJ2-3; 10 positions agree with TRBD2. The V gene end was trimmed by 5 bases and the J gene end by 2 bases; junction bases not matched to a gene: 1. This CDR3 has 14 residues. In germline, CDR1 is MNHNS, CDR2 SASEGT.

This clonotype has a count of ten or more. The chain has TRBV25-1 and TRBJ2-7; D is undetermined. The CDR3 covers 12 residues. The germline CDR1 and CDR2 sequences are MGHDK and SYGVNS. V was cut by 6 bases and J by 4 bases, with 10 bases left in between. The CDR3 sequence: CASSLIGYEQYF. The DNA for the CDR3 is TGTGCCAGCAGCCTAATAGGGTACGAGCAGTACTTC.

The chain combines TRBV20-1 with TRBJ2-4; possibly TRBD1 for D (5 bases). The germline V gene has CDR1 DFQATT and CDR2 SNEGSKA (reference sequence). Between the trimmed V and J ends, which lost 2 bases and 8 bases, there was a span of 7 bases. The CDR3 sequence is 11 residues long. CDR3 region: CSARSRDIQYF. CDR3 nucleotide sequence: TGCAGTGCTAGAAGCAGGGACATTCAGTACTTC.

As to this clonotype: A much larger clone lies one base from this, so it may be a read error. The CDR3 here is CASRRDRGNEQFF. Here the CDR3 DNA reads TGTGCCAGCAGAAGGGACAGGGGGAATGAGCAGTTCTTC. The chain recombines TRBV27 with TRBJ2-1; 11 bases map to TRBD1. Germline CDR1 and CDR2: MNHEY and SMNVEV (reference sequence). CDR3 length: 13 residues. V dropped 6 bases and J dropped 7; count of bases not matched to a gene: 2.

This clonotype has a count of ten or more. The rearrangement uses TRBV27 and TRBJ2-7; possibly TRBD1 for D (5 bases). CDR1 and CDR2 from the germline V gene are MNHEY and SMNVEV (reference sequence). V dropped 3 bases and J dropped 5 bases, with 14 bases sitting between them. This CDR3 is 14 amino acids long. Here the CDR3 reads CASSLGRVVNEQYF. The CDR3 nucleotides read TGTGCCAGCAGTTTGGGCAGGGTGGTGAACGAGCAGTACTTC.

The chain uses TRBV6-5 and TRBJ2-5; TRBD1 matches 10 bases. The CDR3 sequence is 16 residues long. Trimming took 2 bases from V and 1 from J; bases not matched to a gene: 4. Germline V CDR1 and CDR2: MNHEY, SVGAGI. The CDR3 loop reads CASSYTRTGGQETQYF. The CDR3 DNA is TGTGCCAGCAGTTACACGAGGACAGGGGGCCAAGAGACCCAGTACTTC.